The next 9 T cell receptor beta chains were all read from a single sample in a study of T cells in Graves' hyperthyroidism and ophthalmopathy. There were TCR beta CDR3 regions amplified from RNA transcripts. In the first-round RT-PCR of the TCR CDR3, the HTBI primer set was used. Using its own MiXCR run on the multiplex PCR reads, TCRdb lists one record per CDR3 protein. This table holds 340,000 or so distinct CDR3 sequences, over 20% found once. The sequencing input was blood. The source is a woman aged 45-65 years with Graves' hyperthyroidism.

This clonotype occurred many times. The chain has TRBV5-1 and TRBJ1-1; D is unresolved. V was cut by 1 base and J by 2 bases, with 12 bases left in between. CDR1 SGHRS and CDR2 YFSETQ come from the germline V gene. CDR3 length equals 15 residues. CDR3 nucleotides: TGCGCCAGCAGCTTGACCCCAGGCCGAAACACTGAAGCTTTCTTT. Protein sequence: CASSLTPGRNTEAFF.

The chain combines TRBV19 with TRBJ2-2; D gene ambiguous. In germline, CDR1 is LNHDA, CDR2 SQIVND (reference sequence). This CDR3 contains 13 residues. Trimming pared 9 bases from V and 0 bases from J, leaving 8 bases between. CDR3 sequence reads: CASRPANTGELFF. CDR3 DNA: TGTGCCAGCCGGCCAGCGAACACCGGGGAGCTGTTTTTT.

This clonotype was counted ten times or more. The chain uses TRBV12-3 or TRBV12-4 and TRBJ1-1; no reliable D call. The V end lost 3 bases, the J end lost 4 bases, and 15 bases lay between the germline ends. The CDR3 runs 15 residues. CDR3 amino acids: CASSFHGRWSTEAFF. CDR3 in DNA: TGTGCCAGCAGTTTCCATGGACGGTGGAGCACTGAAGCTTTCTTT.

The genes are TRBV7-9 and TRBJ2-1; no definite D call. Per germline, CDR1 SEHNR and CDR2 FQNEAQ (reference sequence). CDR3 length: 14 amino acids. Trimming removed 7 bases at V and 0 bases at J, with 10 bases between. CDR3: CASTFGYSYNEQFF. DNA of the CDR3: TGTGCCAGCACCTTTGGATACTCCTACAATGAGCAGTTCTTC.

The V gene is TRBV4-1, the J gene TRBJ1-1; D unclear. The CDR3 length is 16 residues. Germline V gene data show CDR1 as MGHRA and CDR2 as YSYEKL. V was shortened by 1 base and J by 0 bases, with 12 bases between the two germline ends. This CDR3 reads CASSQGHGGMNTEAFF. In nucleotides, the CDR3 is TGCGCCAGCAGCCAAGGCCACGGAGGGATGAACACTGAAGCTTTCTTT.

This clonotype was recorded at least ten times. The CDR3 sequence: CSVSGSSDSTDTQYF. The CDR3 nucleotides read TGCAGCGTCTCAGGGTCTAGCGATAGCACAGATACGCAGTATTTT. The V and J genes are TRBV29-1 and TRBJ2-3, with a possible D match to TRBD2 (6 bases). The germline gives CDR1 SQVTM, CDR2 ANQGSEA. CDR3 length: 15 amino acids. The V end lost 6 bases, the J end lost 0 bases, and 16 bases lay between the germline ends.

The table lists this clonotype with many counts. This chain links TRBV20-1 with TRBJ1-5, with D perhaps matching TRBD1 (5 bases). Per the germline V gene, CDR1 is DFQATT and CDR2 is SNEGSKA (reference sequence). The CDR3 is made up of 14 amino acids. V gave up 1 base and J gave up 3 bases, with 10 bases separating them. The CDR3 sequence is CSARVLGVNQPQHF. CDR3 nucleotide sequence: TGCAGTGCTAGAGTTCTAGGGGTCAATCAGCCCCAGCATTTT.

This clonotype was seen a handful of times. This CDR3 is CASSYGGTETQYF. In DNA, the CDR3 is TGTGCCAGCAGTTACGGGGGGACGGAGACCCAGTACTTC. This sequence joins TRBV6-5 and TRBJ2-5; D is perhaps TRBD2 (6 bases). The CDR3 loop spans 13 amino acids. The V end was cut by 2 bases, the J end by 5 bases, with 9 bases between. Germline CDR1 reads MNHEY; CDR2 reads SVGAGI.

This clonotype has at least ten counts. The V call is TRBV30, the J call TRBJ2-1; 10 nucleotides align to TRBD2. CDR1 is GTSNPN and CDR2 is SVGIG in the germline V gene (reference sequence). Losses at the gene ends were 0 bases for V and 5 bases for J; bases not matched to a gene: 7. The CDR3 has 16 amino acids. CDR3 nucleotides: TGTGCCTGGAGTGTCGGCCTAGCGGGGGCCAACAATGAGCAGTTCTTC. This codes for CAWSVGLAGANNEQFF.